The entry below gives a single T cell receptor (beta chain) sequence along with its context. Its antigen is currently unknown. The CDR3 extends over 14 amino acids. The V gene lost 2 bases and the J gene lost 7 bases, with 12 bases spanning the gap. The germline V gene has CDR1 MNHEY and CDR2 SMNVEV (reference sequence). Repertoires were generated with immunoSEQ multiplex PCR, while TCRdb's copy carries only in-frame clones and drops some. The repertoire holds tens of thousands of clones, with roughly 88% as singletons. This entry comes from a study of T cells in tuberculosis. Study-wide context: Sequenced TCRs come from CD1B-GMM tetramer-binding T cells. Samples predate treatment or fall within its first 7 days.

Time point specified: new active TB diagnosis, blood taken before or within 7 days of starting treatment. Study-wide results and caveats: Active tuberculosis cases were adults; controls were adolescents.

J is TRBJ1-5 and V is TRBV27; D is ambiguous. The receptor comes from an adult with tuberculosis. Sequences were derived from PBMCs, sampled at tuberculosis diagnosis. CDR3 in DNA: TGTGCCAGCAGTTTAGGAGGGAGTCGGCAGCCCCAGCATTTT. Residues: CASSLGGSRQPQHF.